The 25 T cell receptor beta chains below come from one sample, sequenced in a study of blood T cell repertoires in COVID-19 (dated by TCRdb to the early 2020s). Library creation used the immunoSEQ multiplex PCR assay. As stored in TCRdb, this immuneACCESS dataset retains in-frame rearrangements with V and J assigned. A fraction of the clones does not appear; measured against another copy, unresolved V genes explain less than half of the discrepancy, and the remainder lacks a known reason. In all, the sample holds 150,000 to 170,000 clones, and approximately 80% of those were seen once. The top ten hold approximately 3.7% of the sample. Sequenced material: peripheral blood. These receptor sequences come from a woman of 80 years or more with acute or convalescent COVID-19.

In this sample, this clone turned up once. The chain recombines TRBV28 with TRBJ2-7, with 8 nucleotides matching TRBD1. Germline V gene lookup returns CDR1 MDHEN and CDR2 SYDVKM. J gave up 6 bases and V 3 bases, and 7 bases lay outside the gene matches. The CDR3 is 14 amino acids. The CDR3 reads CASSLLDRAAEQYF. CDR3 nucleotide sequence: TGTGCCAGCAGTTTGTTGGACAGGGCGGCCGAGCAGTACTTC.

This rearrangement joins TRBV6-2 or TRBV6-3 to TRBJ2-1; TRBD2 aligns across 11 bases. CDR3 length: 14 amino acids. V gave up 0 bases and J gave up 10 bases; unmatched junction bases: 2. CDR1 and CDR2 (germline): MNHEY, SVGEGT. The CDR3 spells CASSYSTSGKEQFF. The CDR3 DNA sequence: TGTGCCAGCAGTTACTCGACTAGCGGGAAGGAGCAGTTCTTC.

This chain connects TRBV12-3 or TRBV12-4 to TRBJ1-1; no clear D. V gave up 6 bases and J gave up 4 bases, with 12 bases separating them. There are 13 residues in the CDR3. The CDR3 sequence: CASRYNEATEAFF. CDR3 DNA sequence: TGTGCCAGCAGATATAATGAAGCCACTGAAGCTTTCTTT.

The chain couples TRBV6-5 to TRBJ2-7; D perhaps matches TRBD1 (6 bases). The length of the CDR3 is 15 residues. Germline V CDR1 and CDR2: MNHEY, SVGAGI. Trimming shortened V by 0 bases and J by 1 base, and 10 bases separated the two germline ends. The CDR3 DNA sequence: TGTGCCAGCAGTTACTCCCCGGGACAATCCTACGAGCAGTACTTC. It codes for CASSYSPGQSYEQYF.

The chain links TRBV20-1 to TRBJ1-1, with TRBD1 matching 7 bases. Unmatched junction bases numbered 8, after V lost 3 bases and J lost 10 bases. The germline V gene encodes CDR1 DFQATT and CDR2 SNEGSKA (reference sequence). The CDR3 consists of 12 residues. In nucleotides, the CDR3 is TGCAGTGCTAGTAAGACAGGGAATGGAGCTTTCTTT. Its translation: CSASKTGNGAFF.

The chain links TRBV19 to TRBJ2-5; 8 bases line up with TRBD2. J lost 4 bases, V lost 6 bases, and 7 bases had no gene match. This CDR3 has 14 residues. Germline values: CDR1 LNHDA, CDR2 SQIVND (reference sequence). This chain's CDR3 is CASSAGRALETQYF. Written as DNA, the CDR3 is TGTGCCAGTAGCGCCGGGAGGGCCCTAGAGACCCAGTACTTC.

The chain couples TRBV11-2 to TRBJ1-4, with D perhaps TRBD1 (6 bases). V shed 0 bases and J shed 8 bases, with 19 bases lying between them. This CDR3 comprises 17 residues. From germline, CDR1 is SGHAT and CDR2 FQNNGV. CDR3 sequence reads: CASSLDLTQGLREKLFF. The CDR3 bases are TGTGCCAGCAGCTTAGATCTAACTCAGGGGTTGCGGGAAAAACTGTTTTTT.

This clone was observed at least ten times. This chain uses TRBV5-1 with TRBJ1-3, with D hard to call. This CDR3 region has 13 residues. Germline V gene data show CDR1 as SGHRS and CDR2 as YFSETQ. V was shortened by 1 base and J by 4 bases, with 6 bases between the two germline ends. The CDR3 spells CASSLSVGNTIYF. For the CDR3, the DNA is TGCGCCAGCAGCTTGTCCGTGGGAAACACCATATATTTT.

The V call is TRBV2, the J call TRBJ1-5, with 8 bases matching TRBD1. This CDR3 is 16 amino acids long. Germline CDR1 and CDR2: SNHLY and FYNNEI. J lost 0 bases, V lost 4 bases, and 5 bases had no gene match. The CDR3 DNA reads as TGTGCCAGCAGTGGGGGACAGGCCTATAGCAATCAGCCCCAGCATTTT. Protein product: CASSGGQAYSNQPQHF.

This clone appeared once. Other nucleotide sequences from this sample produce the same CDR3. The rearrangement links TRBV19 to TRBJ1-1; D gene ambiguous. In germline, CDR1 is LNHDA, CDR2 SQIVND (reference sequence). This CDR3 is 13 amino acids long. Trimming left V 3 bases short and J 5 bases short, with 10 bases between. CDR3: CASSIGRETEAFF. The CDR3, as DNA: TGTGCCAGTAGTATTGGGAGGGAAACTGAAGCTTTCTTT.

The CDR3 DNA reads as TGTGCCACCAGTGAACCTACAGGGTCCGAGCAGTACTTC. Translated: CATSEPTGSEQYF. The chain carries TRBV24-1 and TRBJ2-7, with D possibly matching TRBD1 (6 bases). This CDR3 region has 13 residues. Germline V gene data show CDR1 as KGHDR and CDR2 as SFDVKD. Between the trimmed V and J ends, which lost 4 bases and 6 bases, there was a span of 12 bases.

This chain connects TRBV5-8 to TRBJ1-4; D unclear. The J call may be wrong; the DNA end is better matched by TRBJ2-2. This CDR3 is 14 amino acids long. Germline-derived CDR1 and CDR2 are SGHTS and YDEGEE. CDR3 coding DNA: TGTGCCAGCAGCCGAAACCCGCTCGGAGGGGAGCTGTTTTTT. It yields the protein CASSRNPLGGELFF.

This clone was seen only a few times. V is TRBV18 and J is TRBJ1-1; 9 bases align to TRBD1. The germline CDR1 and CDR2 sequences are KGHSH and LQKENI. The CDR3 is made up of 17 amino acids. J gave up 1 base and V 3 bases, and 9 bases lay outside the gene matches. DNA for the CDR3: TGTGCCAGCTCACCGAGGGCCACGGGACAGGGGAACACTGAAGCTTTCTTT. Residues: CASSPRATGQGNTEAFF.

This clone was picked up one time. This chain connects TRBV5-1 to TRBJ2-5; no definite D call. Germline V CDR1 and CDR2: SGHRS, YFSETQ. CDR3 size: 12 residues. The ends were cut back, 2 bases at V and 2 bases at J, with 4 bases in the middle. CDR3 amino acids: CASSFSQETQYF. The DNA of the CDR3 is TGCGCCAGCAGCTTCTCTCAAGAGACCCAGTACTTC.

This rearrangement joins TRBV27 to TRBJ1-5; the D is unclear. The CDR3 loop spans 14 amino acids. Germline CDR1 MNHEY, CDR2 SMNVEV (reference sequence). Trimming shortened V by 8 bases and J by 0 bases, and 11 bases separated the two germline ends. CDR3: CASSLADSNQPQHF. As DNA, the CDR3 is TGTGCCAGCTCCCTTGCGGATAGCAATCAGCCCCAGCATTTT.

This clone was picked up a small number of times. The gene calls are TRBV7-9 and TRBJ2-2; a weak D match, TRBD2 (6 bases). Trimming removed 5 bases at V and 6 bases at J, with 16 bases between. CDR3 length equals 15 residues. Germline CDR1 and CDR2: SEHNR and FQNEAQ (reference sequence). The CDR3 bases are TGTGCCAGCAGCCTGGTCCCTGGAGGGGCCGGGGAGCTGTTTTTT. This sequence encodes CASSLVPGGAGELFF.

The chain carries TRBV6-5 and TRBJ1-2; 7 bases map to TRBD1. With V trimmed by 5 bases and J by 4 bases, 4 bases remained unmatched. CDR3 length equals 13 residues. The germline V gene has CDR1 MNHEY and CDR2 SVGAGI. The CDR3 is CASSPGQSYGYTF. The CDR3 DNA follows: TGTGCCAGCAGTCCGGGACAGTCCTATGGCTACACCTTC.

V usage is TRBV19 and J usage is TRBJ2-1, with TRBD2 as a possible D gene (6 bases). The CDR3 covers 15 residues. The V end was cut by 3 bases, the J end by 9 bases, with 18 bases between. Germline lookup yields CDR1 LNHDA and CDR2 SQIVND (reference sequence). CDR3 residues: CASSISPGATGEQFF. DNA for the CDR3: TGTGCCAGTAGTATTTCCCCGGGAGCTACAGGTGAGCAGTTCTTC.

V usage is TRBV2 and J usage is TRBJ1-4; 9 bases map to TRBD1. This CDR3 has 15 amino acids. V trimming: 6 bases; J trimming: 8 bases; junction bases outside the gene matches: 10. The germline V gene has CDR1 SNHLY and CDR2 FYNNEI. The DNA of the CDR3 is TGTGCCAGCAGCCCAGGGGGGACAGGGCACGAAAAACTGTTTTTT. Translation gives CASSPGGTGHEKLFF.

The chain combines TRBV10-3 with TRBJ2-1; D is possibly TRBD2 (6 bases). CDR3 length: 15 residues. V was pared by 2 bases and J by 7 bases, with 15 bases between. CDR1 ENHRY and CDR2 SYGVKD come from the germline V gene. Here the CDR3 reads CAISEGAGLVNEQFF. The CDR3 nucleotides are TGTGCCATCAGTGAGGGGGCGGGATTGGTGAATGAGCAGTTCTTC.

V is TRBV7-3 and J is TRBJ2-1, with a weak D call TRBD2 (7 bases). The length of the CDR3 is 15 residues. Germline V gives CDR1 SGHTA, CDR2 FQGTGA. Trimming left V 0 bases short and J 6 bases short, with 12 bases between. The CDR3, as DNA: TGTGCCAGCAGCTTAACAGAGGGGGGGCCCAATGAGCAGTTCTTC. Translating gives CASSLTEGGPNEQFF.

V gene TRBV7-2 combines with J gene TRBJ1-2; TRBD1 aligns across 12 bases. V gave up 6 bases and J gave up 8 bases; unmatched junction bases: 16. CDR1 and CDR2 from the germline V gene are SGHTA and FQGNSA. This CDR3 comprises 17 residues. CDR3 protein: CASSKTLPGQGAQGYTF. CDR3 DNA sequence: TGTGCCAGCAGTAAAACCCTCCCGGGACAGGGGGCGCAAGGCTACACCTTC.

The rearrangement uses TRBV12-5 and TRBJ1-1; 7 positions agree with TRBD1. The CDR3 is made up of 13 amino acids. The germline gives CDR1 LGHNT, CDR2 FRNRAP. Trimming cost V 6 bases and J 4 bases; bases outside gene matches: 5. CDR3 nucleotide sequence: TGTGCTAGTGGACGGGAGGGGGCCACTGAAGCTTTCTTT. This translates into CASGREGATEAFF.

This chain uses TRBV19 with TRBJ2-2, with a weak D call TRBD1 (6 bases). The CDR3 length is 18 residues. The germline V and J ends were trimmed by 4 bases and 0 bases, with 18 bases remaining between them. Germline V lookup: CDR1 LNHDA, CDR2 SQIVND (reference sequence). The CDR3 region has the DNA TGTGCCAGTAGTAGGAAACGAGGACAGACCTCGAACACCGGGGAGCTGTTTTTT. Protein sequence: CASSRKRGQTSNTGELFF.

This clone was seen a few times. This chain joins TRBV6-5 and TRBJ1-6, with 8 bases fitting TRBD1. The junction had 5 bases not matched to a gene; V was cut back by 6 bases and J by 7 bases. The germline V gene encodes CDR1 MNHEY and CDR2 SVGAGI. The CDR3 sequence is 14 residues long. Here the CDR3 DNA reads TGTGCCAGCAGCCGGGACAGGTGGAATTCACCCCTCCACTTT. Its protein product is CASSRDRWNSPLHF.